Listed below are T cell receptor beta chains from one sample, sequenced in a study of CD8+CD57+ T cells in acquired aplastic anemia. Each CDR3 protein gets one entry after TCRdb re-called the reads with MiXCR. The sample has some 180,000 distinct CDR3 sequences, 40% to 55% seen once. Source material: sorted CD4+, CD8+, or CD8+CD57+ T cells (not recorded which) from PBMCs. The receptor set was obtained from a human donor in good health. The CDR3 runs from the conserved cysteine through the conserved F or W. D genes are given only for firm matches. Some rows have no size entry. The others give once, few or many, or a class for an expanded clone.

clone_size	v_call	d_call	j_call	cdr3_aa	cdr3_nt
-	TRBV4-1	-	TRBJ2-2	CASSQESLRVRRGGELFF	TGCGCCAGCAGCCAAGAAAGCCTGCGTGTCCGAAGGGGCGGGGAGCTGTTTTTT
few	TRBV20-1	-	TRBJ1-3	CSVGGSGNTIYF	TGCAGTGTTGGAGGCTCTGGAAACACCATATATTTT
-	TRBV2	TRBD2	TRBJ2-3	CASRGLGPYNEQYF	TGTGCCAGCAGGGGACTAGGGCCCTACAATGAGCAGTATTTT
-	TRBV10-1	TRBD2	TRBJ2-3	CASSATSGGGTDTQYF	TGCGCCAGCAGTGCGACTAGCGGGGGGGGCACAGATACGCAGTATTTT
-	TRBV20-1	TRBD1	TRBJ1-5	CSARSGQGLGF	TGCAGTGCTAGATCTGGACAGGGACTAGGCTTT
-	TRBV20-1	-	TRBJ1-2	CSARPRGTLYGYTF	TGCAGTGCTAGACCGAGGGGAACCCTCTATGGTTACACCTTC
once	TRBV2	TRBD2	TRBJ2-1	CASDRDYSYNEQFF	TGTGCCAGCGACCGGGACTACTCCTACAATGAGCAGTTCTTC
-	TRBV5-5	-	TRBJ1-6	CASSLSTDNSPLHF	TGTGCCAGCAGCTTATCGACAGATAATTCACCCCTCCACTTT
-	TRBV7-2	-	TRBJ2-7	CASSLGVAAYEQYF	TGTGCCAGCAGCTTAGGAGTGGCAGCCTACGAGCAGTACTTC
-	TRBV11-1	TRBD2	TRBJ2-1	CASSLSGRIHDEQFF	TGTGCCAGCAGTCTAAGCGGGAGGATCCACGATGAGCAGTTCTTC
many	TRBV29-1	TRBD2	TRBJ2-7	CSVGLAGVNTYEQYF	TGCAGCGTTGGACTAGCGGGCGTTAATACCTACGAGCAGTACTTC
many	TRBV5-1	-	TRBJ2-1	CASSDRGEQFF	TGCGCCAGCAGCGACCGAGGGGAGCAGTTCTTC
-	TRBV6-2/TRBV6-3	TRBD2	TRBJ2-2	CASRLAGVNTGELFF	TGTGCCAGCAGACTAGCGGGAGTGAACACCGGGGAGCTGTTTTTT
many	TRBV20-1	-	TRBJ1-2	CSARDWAHPPFGYTF	TGCAGTGCTAGAGATTGGGCCCATCCCCCCTTTGGCTACACCTTC
many	TRBV5-1	TRBD2	TRBJ2-7	CASSRLLAGEQYF	TGCGCCAGCAGCCGTCTACTAGCGGGGGAGCAGTACTTC
few	TRBV10-3	-	TRBJ1-6	CAISEYDSLNSPLHF	TGTGCCATCAGTGAGTACGACAGTCTCAATTCACCCCTCCACTTT